Listed here are 21 T cell receptor beta chains from one sample, sequenced in a study of memory CD4+ T cells and cytomegalovirus serostatus. Generated by immunoSEQ multiplex PCR, the TCRdb table keeps only in-frame clones and is missing some. This sample has 55,000 to 60,000 clones, with 81% found just once. The sort gate was single viable CD3+CD4+CD8-CD45RO+ cells for memory CD4+ T cells. Sequencing input: memory CD4+ T cells from blood. Receptors originate from an adult in good health and CMV-seronegative.

V gene TRBV28 combines with J gene TRBJ2-7; 8 positions agree with TRBD2. The germline V gene encodes CDR1 MDHEN and CDR2 SYDVKM. The CDR3 covers 16 residues. J was trimmed by 5 bases and V by 8 bases; bases with no gene match: 17. In nucleotides, the CDR3 is TGTGCCAGCCGCAGAACCACAGCGGGAGTGGGCCACGAGCAGTACTTC. It yields the protein CASRRTTAGVGHEQYF.

V is TRBV10-2 and J is TRBJ2-1; D may correspond to TRBD1 or TRBD2 (7 bases each). CDR1 and CDR2 (germline): WSHSY, SAAADI. This CDR3 spans 13 amino acids. V lost 8 bases, J lost 7 bases, and 15 bases lay in between. Written as DNA, the CDR3 is TGCGCCAGCGGACCGCAGGGGGGGAATGAGCAGTTCTTC. This translates into CASGPQGGNEQFF.

The chain uses TRBV19 and TRBJ2-7; 10 bases line up with TRBD1. V shed 5 bases and J 4 bases; nucleotides not matched to a gene: 8. Germline CDR1 LNHDA, CDR2 SQIVND (reference sequence). The length of the CDR3 is 15 residues. The CDR3: CASSVQTGGLYEQYF. For the CDR3, the DNA is TGTGCCAGTAGTGTCCAGACAGGGGGCCTATACGAGCAGTACTTC.

This chain links TRBV4-1 with TRBJ1-1; 12 bases align to TRBD1. V shed 0 bases, J shed 0 bases, and the junction held 8 bases outside the gene matches. This CDR3 has 19 residues. Looked up from germline, CDR1 is MGHRA and CDR2 is YSYEKL. CDR3 residues: CASSQDRGQGATVNTEAFF. CDR3 bases: TGCGCCAGCAGCCAAGATCGGGGACAGGGGGCTACAGTGAACACTGAAGCTTTCTTT.

This sequence joins TRBV7-9 and TRBJ1-4, with D maybe TRBD1 (6 bases). Trimming pared 5 bases from V and 7 bases from J, leaving 17 bases between. The CDR3 length is 15 residues. Germline-derived CDR1 and CDR2 are SEHNR and FQNEAQ (reference sequence). CDR3 protein: CASSTWTVLGEKLFF. CDR3 DNA sequence: TGTGCCAGCAGCACGTGGACAGTTTTGGGTGAAAAACTGTTTTTT.

The chain uses TRBV28 and TRBJ1-1; TRBD1 is a possible D gene (5 bases). This CDR3 contains 15 residues. V was shortened by 5 bases and J by 0 bases, with 13 bases between the two germline ends. Germline values: CDR1 MDHEN, CDR2 SYDVKM. CDR3 sequence reads: CASSPGGSMNTEAFF. For the CDR3, the DNA is TGTGCCAGCAGTCCCGGGGGTTCGATGAACACTGAAGCTTTCTTT.

The V gene is TRBV5-4, the J gene TRBJ1-3; 7 bases are a match to TRBD1. The CDR3 consists of 15 residues. V lost 3 bases and J lost 3; bases outside the gene matches: 6. Looked up from germline, CDR1 is SGHNT and CDR2 is YYREEE (reference sequence). The CDR3 loop is CASSSLTGSGNTIYF. Written as DNA, the CDR3 is TGTGCCAGCAGCTCGCTGACAGGGAGTGGAAACACCATATATTTT.

The CDR3 sequence: CASGRGRAGWGTDTQYF. In DNA form, the CDR3 reads TGTGCCAGTGGCCGGGGGAGGGCCGGGTGGGGAACAGATACGCAGTATTTT. This sequence joins TRBV28 and TRBJ2-3; TRBD2 matches at 7 bases. Trimming at V came to 9 bases and at J to 3 bases, leaving 18 bases not matched to a gene. This CDR3 region has 17 residues. Germline V gene data show CDR1 as MDHEN and CDR2 as SYDVKM.

This rearrangement joins TRBV6-4 to TRBJ2-7, with D unclear. The V gene's germline CDR1 is MRHNA and CDR2 SNTAGT. CDR3 size: 13 residues. V was shortened by 2 bases and J by 3 bases, with 8 bases between the two germline ends. In DNA, the CDR3 is TGTGCCAGCAGTGACCCCGTCGACTACGAGCAGTACTTC. Its translation is CASSDPVDYEQYF.

The chain has TRBV4-3 and TRBJ2-6; D is ambiguous. Germline V CDR1 and CDR2: LGHNA, YSLEER. This CDR3 is built from 15 residues. V was shortened by 0 bases and J by 2 bases, with 5 bases between the two germline ends. DNA of the CDR3: TGCGCCAGCAGCCAAGAAAGGGCTGGGGCCAACGTCCTGACTTTC. Protein product: CASSQERAGANVLTF.

J is TRBJ1-4 and V is TRBV28; 9 nucleotides line up with TRBD1. The germline CDR1 and CDR2 sequences are MDHEN and SYDVKM. V shed 6 bases and J 8 bases; nucleotides not matched to a gene: 13. The CDR3 contains 16 residues. CDR3 sequence: CASSPTGQGISEKLFF. CDR3 nucleotides: TGTGCCAGCAGCCCAACCGGACAGGGGATTTCGGAAAAACTGTTTTTT. Full variable domain (outside the CDR3, taken from reference TRBV28 and TRBJ1-4): DVKVTQSSRYLVKRTGEKVFLECVQDMDHENMFWYRQDPGLGLRLIYFSYDVKMKEKGDIPEGYSVSREKKERFSLILESASTNQTSMYLCASSPTGQGISEKLFFGSGTQLSVL.

The genes are TRBV2 and TRBJ1-2; 7 bases map to TRBD1. V lost 5 bases to trimming and J lost 1 base; unmatched junction nucleotides: 4. Per germline, CDR1 SNHLY and CDR2 FYNNEI. The CDR3 is 14 residues long. CDR3 sequence (DNA): TGTGCCAGCAGTCGGACAGGTTTTAACTATGGCTACACCTTC. It specifies CASSRTGFNYGYTF.

V and J are TRBV2 and TRBJ1-4; 8 bases are shared with TRBD1. The CDR3 extends over 13 amino acids. Trimming cost V 8 bases and J 8 bases; bases outside gene matches: 7. Per germline, CDR1 SNHLY and CDR2 FYNNEI. CDR3 amino acids: CASRTGLGEKLFF. DNA of the CDR3: TGTGCCAGCCGGACAGGGCTAGGGGAAAAACTGTTTTTT.

The rearrangement joins TRBV7-9 to TRBJ2-4; no clear D. This CDR3 has 15 amino acids. The ends were cut back, 3 bases at V and 2 bases at J, with 11 bases in the middle. Germline values: CDR1 SEHNR, CDR2 FQNEAQ (reference sequence). The CDR3 nucleotides are TGTGCCAGCAGCTTCGAAGTGGGTACCAAAAACATTCAGTACTTC. Amino acids: CASSFEVGTKNIQYF.

The rearrangement uses TRBV6-6 and TRBJ2-7; D unresolved. This CDR3 is 14 amino acids long. Trimming took off 4 bases at V and 2 bases at J, with 12 bases between the two ends. Germline V gene data show CDR1 as MNHNY and CDR2 as SVGAGI (reference sequence). The CDR3 spells CASSFRTWAYEQYF. In nucleotides, the CDR3 is TGTGCCAGCAGTTTCAGGACCTGGGCCTACGAGCAGTACTTC.

The chain has TRBV30 and TRBJ2-2; D remains ambiguous. This CDR3 region has 12 residues. CDR1 is GTSNPN, CDR2 SVGIG, per germline (reference sequence). V lost 3 bases, J lost 0 bases, and 2 bases lay in between. This CDR3 is CAWRSNTGELFF. In DNA, the CDR3 is TGTGCCTGGAGATCGAACACCGGGGAGCTGTTTTTT. Full variable domain (remainder filled in from reference TRBV30 and TRBJ2-2): SQTIHQWPATLVQPVGSPLSLECTVEGTSNPNLYWYRQAAGRGLQLLFYSVGIGQISSEVPQNLSASRPQDRQFILSSKKLLLSDSGFYLCAWRSNTGELFFGEGSRLTVL.

V gene TRBV6-5 combines with J gene TRBJ1-5; the D gene is possibly TRBD1 (6 bases). CDR3 length: 13 residues. Germline V lookup: CDR1 MNHEY, CDR2 SVGAGI. Trimming pared 8 bases from V and 3 bases from J, leaving 11 bases between. CDR3 coding DNA: TGTGCCAGCCGACAGGTTAACAATCAGCCCCAGCATTTT. Translated, it gives CASRQVNNQPQHF.

This clone was seen only once. V and J are TRBV19 and TRBJ2-3; D is ambiguous. The germline V gene has CDR1 LNHDA and CDR2 SQIVND (reference sequence). The CDR3 has 12 amino acids. Trimming took 6 bases from V and 6 from J, leaving 10 bases between them. The CDR3: CASRQAGDTQYF. CDR3 coding DNA: TGTGCCAGTAGGCAGGCCGGGGATACGCAGTATTTT.

The V gene is TRBV12-5, the J gene TRBJ2-1; 7 bases line up with TRBD2. The CDR3 loop spans 15 amino acids. CDR1 and CDR2 from the germline V gene are LGHNT and FRNRAP. Trimming removed 1 base from V and 5 bases from J; junction bases left unmatched: 5. The CDR3 nucleotides are TGTGCTAGTGGTTTGGCCCGGGACTACAACAATGAGCAGTTCTTC. Translation gives CASGLARDYNNEQFF.

This clone is a singleton in its sample. The chain carries TRBV30 and TRBJ2-1; D gene unclear. This CDR3 contains 13 residues. The germline CDR1 and CDR2 sequences are GTSNPN and SVGIG (reference sequence). V shed 4 bases and J shed 5 bases, with 12 bases lying between them. In nucleotides, the CDR3 is TGTGCCTGGACAACGGGTTGGAACAATGAGCAGTTCTTC. It is translated as CAWTTGWNNEQFF.

The chain links TRBV5-1 to TRBJ2-7; TRBD1 aligns across 8 bases. The length of the CDR3 is 16 residues. CDR1 and CDR2 from the germline V gene are SGHRS and YFSETQ. V gave up 4 bases and J gave up 0 bases; unmatched junction bases: 9. This chain's CDR3 is CASSRTGTGYSYEQYF. The CDR3 nucleotides are TGCGCCAGCAGCCGTACCGGGACAGGTTACTCCTACGAGCAGTACTTC.